This is a list of T cell receptor beta chains from one sample in a study of shared clonotypes between healthy human individuals. Profiled with immunoSEQ multiplex PCR; TCRdb holds only in-frame clones, not every one. The sample holds about 990,000 clones; 75% to 80% are singletons and the top ten take roughly 0.61%. Sequencing input: memory CD4+ T cells from PBMCs. Source of these receptors: a man between 18 and 29 years old in good health. Some clones in this sample may be carry-over from other donors' samples. Both conserved end residues are part of each CDR3. Each record gives: J gene, V gene, D gene, clone size, CDR3 DNA, CDR3 protein. The D gene is left open where the match is weak. Clone size is stated in some rows and not others, as once, few, many or a class when expanded.

j_gene: TRBJ2-6; v_gene: TRBV2; d_gene: -; abundance: -; CDR3nt: TGTGCCAGCAGTGATCGGACAGTCCTTATGAGGGCCAACGTCCTGACTTTC; CDR3aa: CASSDRTVLMRANVLTF
j_gene: TRBJ1-2; v_gene: TRBV5-6; d_gene: -; abundance: -; CDR3nt: TGTGCCAGCAGCTTATCAGGGTATGGCTACACCTTC; CDR3aa: CASSLSGYGYTF
j_gene: TRBJ1-2; v_gene: TRBV2; d_gene: -; abundance: -; CDR3nt: TGTGCCAGCAGTGAAAGGGGAGATGGAGGCTACACCTTC; CDR3aa: CASSERGDGGYTF
j_gene: TRBJ2-7; v_gene: TRBV29-1; d_gene: -; abundance: few; CDR3nt: TGCAGCGCTGCCGAGGTTTCCTACGAGCAGTACTTC; CDR3aa: CSAAEVSYEQYF
j_gene: TRBJ2-5; v_gene: TRBV7-8; d_gene: TRBD1; abundance: -; CDR3nt: TGTGCCAGCGGCCGGGGCAGGGGGCGGGAGACCCAGTACTTC; CDR3aa: CASGRGRGRETQYF
j_gene: TRBJ2-7; v_gene: TRBV28; d_gene: TRBD1; abundance: -; CDR3nt: TGTGCCAGCAGTTTATGGAGACAGGGGGCTCCCGAGCAGTACTTC; CDR3aa: CASSLWRQGAPEQYF
j_gene: TRBJ1-1; v_gene: TRBV5-1; d_gene: -; abundance: -; CDR3nt: TGCGCCAGCAGCTTGAGACAGATGAACACTGAAGCTTTCTTT; CDR3aa: CASSLRQMNTEAFF
j_gene: TRBJ2-7; v_gene: TRBV28; d_gene: -; abundance: -; CDR3nt: TGTGCCAGCAGTTTAATCAGGGCCGTCTTTTACGAGCAGTACTTC; CDR3aa: CASSLIRAVFYEQYF
j_gene: TRBJ2-7; v_gene: TRBV9; d_gene: -; abundance: -; CDR3nt: TGTGCCAGCAGCGTAGACCCAGACCTATCCTACGAGCAGTACTTC; CDR3aa: CASSVDPDLSYEQYF
j_gene: TRBJ2-5; v_gene: TRBV7-9; d_gene: -; abundance: few; CDR3nt: TGTGCCAGCACCTTACCCCTCGGTACCAGGGGCGGAGAGACCCAGTACTTC; CDR3aa: CASTLPLGTRGGETQYF
j_gene: TRBJ2-5; v_gene: TRBV5-6; d_gene: -; abundance: -; CDR3nt: TGTGCCAGCAGCCGCGGTCCAGGAGAGACCCAGTACTTC; CDR3aa: CASSRGPGETQYF
j_gene: TRBJ2-1; v_gene: TRBV21-1; d_gene: -; abundance: -; CDR3nt: TGTGCCAGCACTCCCCCCAGGTGGGGGCTCATATACAATGAGCAGTTCTTC; CDR3aa: CASTPPRWGLIYNEQFF
j_gene: TRBJ1-5; v_gene: TRBV19; d_gene: TRBD1; abundance: few; CDR3nt: TGTGCCAGTAGTATGAGGACAGGCGGAAGGAATCAGCCCCAGCATTTT; CDR3aa: CASSMRTGGRNQPQHF
j_gene: TRBJ2-5; v_gene: TRBV9; d_gene: -; abundance: -; CDR3nt: TGTGCCAGCAGCGTAGCTCCGGGGGCAGAGGAGACCCAGTACTTC; CDR3aa: CASSVAPGAEETQYF
j_gene: TRBJ2-6; v_gene: TRBV28; d_gene: -; abundance: -; CDR3nt: TGTGCCAGCAGACCTCAGAAAGCTGGGGCCAACGTCCTGACTTTC; CDR3aa: CASRPQKAGANVLTF
j_gene: TRBJ2-5; v_gene: TRBV5-1; d_gene: TRBD1; abundance: once; CDR3nt: TGCGCCAGCAGCTTGATGGGACAGGGGGAAGAGACCCAGTACTTC; CDR3aa: CASSLMGQGEETQYF
j_gene: TRBJ1-1; v_gene: TRBV5-6; d_gene: -; abundance: -; CDR3nt: TGTGCCAGCAGCCCTCGGGGGGGTTCGACTCTAGAAGCTTTCTTT; CDR3aa: CASSPRGGSTLEAFF
j_gene: TRBJ1-1; v_gene: TRBV2; d_gene: TRBD1; abundance: -; CDR3nt: TGTGCCAGCAGGTTCGTGCGACAGGGGAACACTGAAGCTTTCTTT; CDR3aa: CASRFVRQGNTEAFF
j_gene: TRBJ2-7; v_gene: TRBV11-2; d_gene: -; abundance: -; CDR3nt: TGTGCCAGCAGCCTAACCGGGGGTAGCCTAAACTACGAGCAGTACTTC; CDR3aa: CASSLTGGSLNYEQYF
j_gene: TRBJ2-2; v_gene: TRBV5-1; d_gene: TRBD2; abundance: -; CDR3nt: TGCGCCAGCAGACTAGCGGGAGCAAACACCGGGGAGCTGTTTTTT; CDR3aa: CASRLAGANTGELFF
j_gene: TRBJ1-4; v_gene: TRBV28; d_gene: -; abundance: many; CDR3nt: TGTGCCAGCAGTTTTGGGGGGCTCAGAAAACTGTTTTTT; CDR3aa: CASSFGGLRKLFF
j_gene: TRBJ2-7; v_gene: TRBV10-3; d_gene: -; abundance: -; CDR3nt: TGTGCCATCAGGAGGGATTACGAGCAGTACTTC; CDR3aa: CAIRRDYEQYF
j_gene: TRBJ2-3; v_gene: TRBV28; d_gene: TRBD2; abundance: -; CDR3nt: TGTGCCAGCAGTTTATGGGTCCGGGAGGGCCTCGCAGATACGCAGTATTTT; CDR3aa: CASSLWVREGLADTQYF
j_gene: TRBJ1-2; v_gene: TRBV2; d_gene: -; abundance: -; CDR3nt: TGTGCCAGCAGTGAAGCCCGGACAGCCGGCTACACCTTC; CDR3aa: CASSEARTAGYTF
j_gene: TRBJ1-2; v_gene: TRBV5-4; d_gene: -; abundance: -; CDR3nt: TGTGCCAGCAGCTTGGAAGGAGGAGGGTATGGCTACACCTTC; CDR3aa: CASSLEGGGYGYTF
j_gene: TRBJ1-1; v_gene: TRBV30; d_gene: -; abundance: -; CDR3nt: TGTGCCTGGAGCCGAAGGGCAGTCGAAGCTTTCTTT; CDR3aa: CAWSRRAVEAFF
j_gene: TRBJ2-5; v_gene: TRBV5-6; d_gene: -; abundance: -; CDR3nt: TGTGCCAGCAGCTTAGGACAGCTCTCCTGGGAGACCCAGTACTTC; CDR3aa: CASSLGQLSWETQYF
j_gene: TRBJ1-5; v_gene: TRBV28; d_gene: -; abundance: few; CDR3nt: TGTGCCAGCAGTTTAATCGCGCGGGGCTTTCAGCCCCAGCATTTT; CDR3aa: CASSLIARGFQPQHF
j_gene: TRBJ2-1; v_gene: TRBV5-1; d_gene: TRBD2; abundance: -; CDR3nt: TGCGCCAGCAGCTTGCGGTTTGTCGTCCGGGAGGCTTACAATGAGCAGTTCTTC; CDR3aa: CASSLRFVVREAYNEQFF
j_gene: TRBJ1-1; v_gene: TRBV5-6; d_gene: -; abundance: -; CDR3nt: TGTGCCAGCAGCTTGGGACACCTCTCCTACACTGAAGCTTTCTTT; CDR3aa: CASSLGHLSYTEAFF
j_gene: TRBJ2-7; v_gene: TRBV5-1; d_gene: TRBD1; abundance: -; CDR3nt: TGCGCCAGCAGCGTAACCGGGACAGGCTACGAGCAGTACTTC; CDR3aa: CASSVTGTGYEQYF
j_gene: TRBJ2-7; v_gene: TRBV5-1; d_gene: TRBD1; abundance: -; CDR3nt: TGCGCCAGCAGCTTGGATAGGGGGCAGGGGACCTACGAGCAGTACTTC; CDR3aa: CASSLDRGQGTYEQYF
j_gene: TRBJ2-1; v_gene: TRBV5-1; d_gene: -; abundance: medium-sized; CDR3nt: TGCGCCAGCAGCTGGGGTAACTCCTACAATGAGCAGTTCTTC; CDR3aa: CASSWGNSYNEQFF
j_gene: TRBJ2-1; v_gene: TRBV30; d_gene: TRBD2; abundance: -; CDR3nt: TGTGCCTGGAGTGGGACTAGGCGGGGCTACAATGAGCAGTTCTTC; CDR3aa: CAWSGTRRGYNEQFF
j_gene: TRBJ2-5; v_gene: TRBV7-9; d_gene: -; abundance: once; CDR3nt: TGTGCCAGCACCCCGACCAGGGATTCGGAGACCCAGTACTTC; CDR3aa: CASTPTRDSETQYF
j_gene: TRBJ2-7; v_gene: TRBV15; d_gene: -; abundance: once; CDR3nt: TGTGCCACCAGCAGGGGCGGGGGCGGAGGTTACGAGCAGTACTTC; CDR3aa: CATSRGGGGGYEQYF
j_gene: TRBJ1-1; v_gene: TRBV19; d_gene: -; abundance: -; CDR3nt: TGTGCCAGTAGTCCTCGGGGGAGGCCAAAGGCTGAAGCTTTCTTT; CDR3aa: CASSPRGRPKAEAFF
j_gene: TRBJ2-3; v_gene: TRBV2; d_gene: -; abundance: -; CDR3nt: TGTGCCAGCAACTTTGGCCTCACAGATACGCAGTATTTT; CDR3aa: CASNFGLTDTQYF
j_gene: TRBJ2-3; v_gene: TRBV28; d_gene: TRBD2; abundance: -; CDR3nt: TGTGCCAGCAGTTGGGGAGGGGCGGATACGCAGTATTTT; CDR3aa: CASSWGGADTQYF
j_gene: TRBJ2-7; v_gene: TRBV28; d_gene: -; abundance: -; CDR3nt: TGTGCCAGCAGAAGGGGGGGAGGAACATACGAGCAGTACTTC; CDR3aa: CASRRGGGTYEQYF
j_gene: TRBJ2-7; v_gene: TRBV27; d_gene: -; abundance: -; CDR3nt: TGTGCCAGCAGTTTAAGGCGGACCTCGGAGCAGTACTTC; CDR3aa: CASSLRRTSEQYF
j_gene: TRBJ2-5; v_gene: TRBV2; d_gene: -; abundance: -; CDR3nt: TGTGCCAGCTCCCTAATCCAAGAGACCCAGTACTTC; CDR3aa: CASSLIQETQYF
j_gene: TRBJ2-7; v_gene: TRBV18; d_gene: -; abundance: -; CDR3nt: TGTGCCAGCTCACGACTTGAGACAGCGGTCTACGAGCAGTACTTC; CDR3aa: CASSRLETAVYEQYF
j_gene: TRBJ1-1; v_gene: TRBV18; d_gene: -; abundance: few; CDR3nt: TGTGCCAGCTCACTGGACTCCCTCCAGACTCGCGCTGAAGCTTTCTTT; CDR3aa: CASSLDSLQTRAEAFF
j_gene: TRBJ2-7; v_gene: TRBV21-1; d_gene: -; abundance: -; CDR3nt: TGTGCCAGCAGCATACTAGCGGCTTCCTACGAGCAGTACTTC; CDR3aa: CASSILAASYEQYF
j_gene: TRBJ1-2; v_gene: TRBV28; d_gene: TRBD1; abundance: -; CDR3nt: TGTGCCAGCAGTTCCGGACAGGGAGTTAGTGGCTACACCTTC; CDR3aa: CASSSGQGVSGYTF
j_gene: TRBJ2-2; v_gene: TRBV2; d_gene: -; abundance: -; CDR3nt: TGTGCCAGCAGTGACCAAGGGGCGAACGGGGAGCTGTTTTTT; CDR3aa: CASSDQGANGELFF
j_gene: TRBJ1-1; v_gene: TRBV2; d_gene: TRBD1; abundance: once; CDR3nt: TGTGCCAGCAAAGGACAGGGTGAGGCATGGAACACTGAAGCTTTCTTT; CDR3aa: CASKGQGEAWNTEAFF
j_gene: TRBJ2-7; v_gene: TRBV29-1; d_gene: TRBD1; abundance: -; CDR3nt: TGCAGCGTTGGAGGACAGGGGCTCGGGCAGTACTTC; CDR3aa: CSVGGQGLGQYF
j_gene: TRBJ2-7; v_gene: TRBV7-9; d_gene: -; abundance: -; CDR3nt: TGTGCCAGCAGCCCGCGTAGACGGAACTCCTACGAGCAGTACTTC; CDR3aa: CASSPRRRNSYEQYF
j_gene: TRBJ2-1; v_gene: TRBV25-1; d_gene: TRBD1; abundance: -; CDR3nt: TGTGCCAGCAGTGAACCCCGGACAGGGGACAATGAGCAGTTCTTC; CDR3aa: CASSEPRTGDNEQFF
j_gene: TRBJ2-7; v_gene: TRBV5-1; d_gene: -; abundance: -; CDR3nt: TGCGCCAGCAGCTTGAGGGAGGGGGTCGAGCAGTACTTC; CDR3aa: CASSLREGVEQYF
j_gene: TRBJ2-3; v_gene: TRBV21-1; d_gene: -; abundance: -; CDR3nt: TGTGCCAGCCGGCGGCCCACAGATACGCAGTATTTT; CDR3aa: CASRRPTDTQYF